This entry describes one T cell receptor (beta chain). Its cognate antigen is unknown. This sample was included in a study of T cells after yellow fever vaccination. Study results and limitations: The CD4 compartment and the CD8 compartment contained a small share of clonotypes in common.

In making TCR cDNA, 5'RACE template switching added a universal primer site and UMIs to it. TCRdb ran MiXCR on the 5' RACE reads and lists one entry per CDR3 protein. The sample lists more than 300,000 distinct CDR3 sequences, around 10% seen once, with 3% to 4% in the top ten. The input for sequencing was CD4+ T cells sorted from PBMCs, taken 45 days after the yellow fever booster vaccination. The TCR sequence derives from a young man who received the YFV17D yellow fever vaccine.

Here the CDR3 reads CASSLGLDRGHTEAFF. The CDR3 region has the DNA TGCGCCAGCAGCTTGGGACTCGACAGGGGTCACACTGAAGCTTTCTTT. V usage is TRBV5-1 and J usage is TRBJ1-1, with 8 bases fitting TRBD1. There are 16 residues in the CDR3. Germline CDR1 and CDR2: SGHRS and YFSETQ. V shed 0 bases and J 3 bases; nucleotides not matched to a gene: 7. Full variable domain (rest looked up from reference TRBV5-1 and TRBJ1-1): KAGVTQTPRYLIKTRGQQVTLSCSPISGHRSVSWYQQTPGQGLQFLFEYFSETQRNKGNFPGRFSGRQFSNSRSEMNVSTLELGDSALYLCASSLGLDRGHTEAFFGQGTRLTVV.